These 9 T cell receptor beta chains were sequenced from one sample in a study of technical replicates of blood from several donors. Assay used: immunoSEQ multiplex PCR; TCRdb lists only in-frame clones, some missing. The repertoire holds some 83,000 clones, with around nine tenths as singletons. Sequenced material: T cells isolated from PBMCs. These receptors were obtained from a human donor in good health.

CDR3 DNA sequence: TGTGCCAGCAGTAACCTAGGGAGTTTAGCAGATACGCAGTATTTT. Translation: CASSNLGSLADTQYF. The chain employs TRBV28 and TRBJ2-3; D may be TRBD2 (5 bases). The CDR3 is 15 residues long. The V gene's germline CDR1 is MDHEN and CDR2 SYDVKM. Trimming shortened V by 5 bases and J by 4 bases, and 16 bases separated the two germline ends.

The rearrangement joins TRBV9 to TRBJ2-7; D is perhaps TRBD1 (5 bases). This CDR3 comprises 16 residues. Germline lookup yields CDR1 SGDLS and CDR2 YYNGEE. Trimming pared 5 bases from V and 9 bases from J, leaving 27 bases between. The CDR3: CASSDSLELDGRGQYF. Here the CDR3 DNA reads TGTGCCAGCAGTGACAGTCTTGAGTTAGACGGACGCGGGCAGTACTTC.

As regards this clone: The junction departs from the called germline gene at one end, perhaps through a read error. The V and J genes are TRBV9 and TRBJ2-7; a possible D gene is TRBD1 (7 bases). In germline, CDR1 is SGDLS, CDR2 YYNGEE. The CDR3 length is 13 residues. The CDR3 region has the DNA TGTACCAGCAGTCGACGACAGGGAGGCGAGCAGTACTTC. Translated: CTSSRRQGGEQYF.

The chain combines TRBV21-1 with TRBJ2-7; no check of the table's D call, TRBD2, against the DNA was made. TRBV21-1 is recorded as a pseudogene. The CDR3 is 14 residues long. Here the CDR3 reads CASTGTSATYEQYF. CDR3 bases: TGTGCCAGCACAGGGACTAGCGCTACCTACGAGCAGTACTTC.

This clone was seen a single time. The chain has TRBV19 and TRBJ2-3, with a tentative D call TRBD1 (6 bases). The CDR3 extends over 15 amino acids. Trimming pared 10 bases from V and 0 bases from J, leaving 17 bases between. Germline values: CDR1 LNHDA, CDR2 SQIVND (reference sequence). The CDR3 bases are TGTGCCACCAGGTTCGGGGACACTAGCACAGATACGCAGTATTTT. Translated: CATRFGDTSTDTQYF.

The V and J genes are TRBV4-1 and TRBJ2-7; 13 bases are a match to TRBD2. Germline V gene lookup returns CDR1 MGHRA and CDR2 YSYEKL. The CDR3 loop spans 19 amino acids. V trimming: 4 bases; J trimming: 1 base; junction bases outside the gene matches: 13. CDR3 coding DNA: TGCGCCAGCAGCCCTACACGTTTACTAGCGGGGGGGCGTTCCTACGAGCAGTACTTC. Residues: CASSPTRLLAGGRSYEQYF.

The chain employs TRBV6-5 and TRBJ1-1; 7 bases agree with TRBD1. The CDR3 loop spans 12 amino acids. Germline V gives CDR1 MNHEY, CDR2 SVGAGI. V was pared by 5 bases and J by 13 bases, with 10 bases of the junction left unmatched. CDR3 region: CASSAAGGSGFF. CDR3 in DNA: TGTGCCAGCAGTGCAGCAGGGGGATCCGGTTTCTTT.

This chain joins TRBV27 and TRBJ1-2; no firm D call. Looked up from germline, CDR1 is MNHEY and CDR2 is SMNVEV (reference sequence). The CDR3 totals 16 residues. V lost 1 base and J lost 4, with 16 bases in between. The CDR3 loop reads CASSLYPREGAYGYTF. CDR3 coding DNA: TGTGCCAGCAGTTTATATCCCCGGGAGGGAGCCTATGGCTACACCTTC.

The chain carries TRBV19 and TRBJ2-7; TRBD2 matches 7 bases. V lost 5 bases to trimming and J lost 0 bases; unmatched junction nucleotides: 7. Germline CDR1 LNHDA, CDR2 SQIVND (reference sequence). The CDR3 consists of 15 residues. CDR3: CASSFQAGISYEQYF. In DNA form, the CDR3 reads TGTGCCAGTAGTTTCCAAGCGGGGATCTCCTACGAGCAGTACTTC.